What follows describes a single TCR beta chain. Original handling: The assay estimated nucleated cells by amplifying reference gene primers. Assay: immunoSEQ multiplex PCR; the TCRdb copy retains only in-frame clones and omits some. D and trimming come from the DNA, and the V and J calls and clone size come from that table. Of 200,000 to 250,000 clones detected, 90% appear once; the ten largest clones hold approximately 2.5%. The CDR3 runs 15 residues. The germline CDR1 and CDR2 sequences are SGDLS and YYNGEE. V gave up 3 bases and J gave up 6 bases; unmatched junction bases: 6. The data derive from a study of blood T cell repertoires in COVID-19. Study in general: In each case, the material was cDNA or gDNA derived from T cells, B-cell-depleted T cells, or PBMCs.

Sequencing input: peripheral blood. The TCR sequence derives from a man aged 30 to 39 with COVID-19, enrolled during active disease. The rearrangement links TRBV9 to TRBJ1-5, with 10 bases fitting TRBD1. This CDR3 reads CASSAGQGNAQPQHF. CDR3 nucleotide sequence: TGTGCCAGCAGCGCGGGACAGGGGAACGCTCAGCCCCAGCATTTT.